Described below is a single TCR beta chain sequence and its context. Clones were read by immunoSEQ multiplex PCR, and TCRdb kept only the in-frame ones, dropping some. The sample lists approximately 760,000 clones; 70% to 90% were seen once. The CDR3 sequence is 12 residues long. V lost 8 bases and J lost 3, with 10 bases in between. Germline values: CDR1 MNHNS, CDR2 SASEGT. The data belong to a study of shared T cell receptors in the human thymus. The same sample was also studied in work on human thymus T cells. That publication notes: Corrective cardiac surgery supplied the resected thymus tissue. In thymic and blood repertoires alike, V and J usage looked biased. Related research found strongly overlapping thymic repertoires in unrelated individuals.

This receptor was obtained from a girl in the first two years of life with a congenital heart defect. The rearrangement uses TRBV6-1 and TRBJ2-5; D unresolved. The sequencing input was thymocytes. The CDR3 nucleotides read TGTGCCAGCGGTTGGCTGAAAGAGACCCAGTACTTC. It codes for CASGWLKETQYF.